These 24 T cell receptor beta chains were all obtained from the same sample, sequenced in a study of T cells expressing NK-cell markers. TCRdb re-called the 5' RACE reads and catalogs CDR3 proteins one per entry, DNA excluded. This table lists under 500,000 distinct CDR3 sequences. Input material: blood T cells: a sorted CD56 or NKG2C T cell subset, CD4+ or CD8+ T cells, or bulk PBMC T cells (not recorded which). The origin of the receptors is a woman aged 18 to 75 in good health.

The V and J genes are TRBV11-2 and TRBJ2-7; the D call of TRBD2 rests on TCRdb alone, since no DNA is present to check it. This CDR3 comprises 14 residues. Per germline, CDR1 SGHAT and CDR2 FQNNGV. The CDR3 loop reads CASSFGGVKYEQYF.

The CDR3 protein is CASSRDPKYGYTF. The chain combines TRBV4-2 with TRBJ1-2; the TRBD1 assignment by TCRdb is unverifiable without DNA. From germline, CDR1 is LGHNA and CDR2 YNFKEQ. The CDR3 is 13 residues long.

The chain combines TRBV24-1 with TRBJ1-1. CDR1 is KGHDR, CDR2 SFDVKD, per germline. The CDR3 extends over 12 amino acids. This chain's CDR3 is CATSGVTGEAFF.

The genes are TRBV29-1 and TRBJ1-2; without DNA, the TCRdb call of TRBD1 cannot be checked. Germline-derived CDR1 and CDR2 are SQVTM and ANQGSEA. This CDR3 contains 14 residues. CDR3 amino acids: CSVREDREGYGYTF.

The rearrangement uses TRBV18 and TRBJ1-1. The CDR3 is 12 amino acids. Germline V gives CDR1 KGHSH, CDR2 LQKENI. The CDR3 here is CASSPATLEAFF.

The chain recombines TRBV29-1 with TRBJ2-5; the TCRdb call, TRBD2, lacks DNA for checking. Per germline, CDR1 SQVTM and CDR2 ANQGSEA. The CDR3 is 12 residues long. CDR3 in amino acids: CSVRLAKETQYF. Combining the CDR3 with reference TRBV29-1 and TRBJ2-5 gives the whole variable domain SAVISQKPSRDICQRGTSLTIQCQVDSQVTMMFWYRQQPGQSLTLIATANQGSEATYESGFVIDKFPISRPNLTFSTLTVSNMSPEDSSIYLCSVRLAKETQYFGPGTRLLVL.

Here the CDR3 reads CASSQGSGGPYTDTQYF. The rearrangement joins TRBV3-1 to TRBJ2-3; TCRdb's D call of TRBD1 is untestable without DNA. The germline gives CDR1 LGHDT, CDR2 YNNKEL (reference sequence). This CDR3 has 17 amino acids.

V and J are TRBV20-1 and TRBJ1-4. The CDR3 is 13 residues long. Germline V gives CDR1 DFQATT, CDR2 SNEGSKA (reference sequence). CDR3 amino acids: CSARSSANEKLFF.

The chain uses TRBV10-3 and TRBJ2-3; the D call from TCRdb, TRBD2, cannot be confirmed without DNA. The V gene's germline CDR1 is ENHRY and CDR2 SYGVKD. CDR3 size: 15 residues. The CDR3 here is CAISRRPGEGDTQYF.

The chain recombines TRBV5-4 with TRBJ2-3; the TCRdb D gene call, TRBD2, has no DNA to confirm it. CDR1 is SGHNT and CDR2 is YYREEE in the germline V gene (reference sequence). This CDR3 contains 14 residues. The CDR3 reads CASSSQRGERTQYF. The full variable domain, rest sourced from reference TRBV5-4 and TRBJ2-3, is ETGVTQSPTHLIKTRGQQVTLRCSSQSGHNTVSWYQQALGQGPQFIFQYYREEENGRGNFPPRFSGLQFPNYSSELNVNALELDDSALYLCASSSQRGERTQYFGPGTRLTVL.

The V gene is TRBV12-3 or TRBV12-4, the J gene TRBJ2-7. This CDR3 has 15 amino acids. CDR3 sequence reads: CASTLGRGRGYEQYF.

The gene calls are TRBV6-1 and TRBJ1-1; the TCRdb D gene call, TRBD1, has no DNA to confirm it. Germline V gives CDR1 MNHNS, CDR2 SASEGT. This CDR3 spans 14 amino acids. This chain's CDR3 is CASSPQRGPTEAFF.

The chain combines TRBV20-1 with TRBJ2-5; TCRdb lists TRBD2, though no DNA is available to test this call. The CDR3 totals 14 residues. Germline V gene data show CDR1 as DFQATT and CDR2 as SNEGSKA (reference sequence). CDR3 region: CSAERSGRTETQYF.

The rearrangement links TRBV11-2 to TRBJ1-1; without DNA, the TCRdb call of TRBD1 cannot be checked. CDR3 length: 15 residues. Germline values: CDR1 SGHAT, CDR2 FQNNGV. The CDR3 protein is CASSSSWGSNTEAFF.

The chain has TRBV7-2 and TRBJ2-3. This CDR3 spans 14 amino acids. The V gene's germline CDR1 is SGHTA and CDR2 FQGNSA. The CDR3 protein is CASTHGVSQDTQYF.

The chain carries TRBV7-9 and TRBJ2-1; lacking DNA, the TRBD2 call made by TCRdb goes unchecked. The CDR3 consists of 13 residues. Germline V CDR1 and CDR2: SEHNR, FQNEAQ (reference sequence). This CDR3 reads CASRPLPSGGQFF.

This chain uses TRBV5-1 with TRBJ1-1; as DNA is missing, the TRBD1 call by TCRdb cannot be tested. CDR1 is SGHRS and CDR2 is YFSETQ in the germline V gene. The CDR3 covers 14 residues. CDR3 residues: CASSLDLGGTEAFF.

The chain links TRBV21-1 to TRBJ1-5; TCRdb picks TRBD1, but there is no DNA to check that call. TRBV21-1 is a listed pseudogene. This CDR3 region has 20 residues. CDR3 protein: CASSKKVDRYKKLGNQPQHF.

The chain has TRBV20-1 and TRBJ2-3. CDR1 and CDR2 from the germline V gene are DFQATT and SNEGSKA (reference sequence). The CDR3 covers 11 residues. The CDR3 reads CSAPSGDTQYF.

The chain is built from TRBV20-1 and TRBJ1-4; with no DNA, the TCRdb D assignment of TRBD1 cannot be verified. The CDR3 is made up of 13 amino acids. The germline V gene has CDR1 DFQATT and CDR2 SNEGSKA (reference sequence). The CDR3 loop is CSATQGVNEKLFF.

This rearrangement joins TRBV20-1 to TRBJ1-6. CDR3 length: 15 amino acids. Germline assignment: CDR1 DFQATT and CDR2 SNEGSKA (reference sequence). The chain's CDR3 is CSARDWLGSDSPLHF.

The chain is built from TRBV18 and TRBJ1-4. CDR1 is KGHSH, CDR2 LQKENI, per germline. There are 16 residues in the CDR3. CDR3 sequence: CASSYSNGGTNEKLFF.

This rearrangement joins TRBV18 to TRBJ1-6; the TCRdb call, TRBD1, lacks DNA for checking. Germline assignment: CDR1 KGHSH and CDR2 LQKENI. This CDR3 has 15 residues. Here the CDR3 reads CASSPLSGNNSPLHF.

The V and J genes are TRBV5-1 and TRBJ2-3; checking the TCRdb D call of TRBD1 is not possible without DNA. The CDR3 consists of 14 residues. Germline CDR1 SGHRS, CDR2 YFSETQ. The CDR3 here is CASSQGQGSDTQYF.